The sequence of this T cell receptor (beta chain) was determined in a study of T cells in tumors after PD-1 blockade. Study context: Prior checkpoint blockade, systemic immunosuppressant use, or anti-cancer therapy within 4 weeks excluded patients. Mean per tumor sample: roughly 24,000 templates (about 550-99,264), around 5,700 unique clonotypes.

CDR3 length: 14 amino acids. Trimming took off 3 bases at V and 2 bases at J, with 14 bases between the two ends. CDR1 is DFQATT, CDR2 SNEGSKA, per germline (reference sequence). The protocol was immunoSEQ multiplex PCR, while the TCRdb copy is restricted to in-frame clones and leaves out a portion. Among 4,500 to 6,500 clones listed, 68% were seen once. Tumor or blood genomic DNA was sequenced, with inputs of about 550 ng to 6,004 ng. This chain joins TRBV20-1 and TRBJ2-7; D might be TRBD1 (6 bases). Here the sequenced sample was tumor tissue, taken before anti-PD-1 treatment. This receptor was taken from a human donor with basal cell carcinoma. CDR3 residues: CSASNRVRTYEQYF. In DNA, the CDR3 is TGCAGTGCTAGTAACAGGGTCAGAACCTACGAGCAGTACTTC.